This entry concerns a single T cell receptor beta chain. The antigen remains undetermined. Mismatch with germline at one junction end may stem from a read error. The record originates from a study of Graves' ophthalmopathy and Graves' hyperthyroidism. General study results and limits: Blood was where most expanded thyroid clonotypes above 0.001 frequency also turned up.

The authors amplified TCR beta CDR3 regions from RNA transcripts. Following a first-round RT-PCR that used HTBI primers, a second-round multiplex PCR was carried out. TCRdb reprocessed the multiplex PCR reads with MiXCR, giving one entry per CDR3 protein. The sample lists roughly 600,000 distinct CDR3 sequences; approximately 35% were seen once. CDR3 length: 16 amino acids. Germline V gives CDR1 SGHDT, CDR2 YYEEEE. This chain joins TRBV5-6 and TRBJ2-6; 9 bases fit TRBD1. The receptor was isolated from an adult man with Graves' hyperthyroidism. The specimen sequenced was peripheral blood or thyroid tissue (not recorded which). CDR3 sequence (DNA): TGTGCCAGCAGCCCCGGGACAGGGTCTGAGGCCAACGTCCTGACTTTC. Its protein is CASSPGTGSEANVLTF.